The clone carrying this TCR beta chain was seen a handful of times. TCRdb re-derived calls from the 5' RACE reads in MiXCR, one entry per CDR3 protein. The sample lists around 69,000 distinct CDR3 sequences, about 4.9% occurring once. These data originate in a study of neurological immune-mediated disorders. The TCR originated in a man younger than 40 with multiple sclerosis. Sequenced input: PBMCs.

This chain's CDR3 is CASSNRDRGLYEQYF. Written as DNA, the CDR3 is TGCGCCAGCAGCAACCGGGACAGGGGGCTCTACGAGCAGTACTTC. V usage is TRBV5-1 and J usage is TRBJ2-7; 12 nucleotides agree with TRBD1. V shed 4 bases and J 3 bases; nucleotides not matched to a gene: 5. The germline CDR1 and CDR2 sequences are SGHRS and YFSETQ. The CDR3 is 15 amino acids.